Listed below are T cell receptor beta chains from one sample, sequenced in a study of cytomegalovirus exposure and HLA in healthy donors. Method: immunoSEQ multiplex PCR; TCRdb's copy keeps in-frame clones and lacks some. Its listing shows under 90,000 clones. The sample consisted of PBMCs. The source of these receptors is a female donor in good health and CMV-seropositive. Both conserved end residues are part of each CDR3. The D gene is left open where the match is weak.

cdr3_length j_call d_call v_call cdr3_aa cdr3_nt
13 TRBJ2-7 TRBD2 TRBV29-1 CSVEVGGPYEQYF TGCAGCGTTGAGGTGGGAGGGCCCTACGAGCAGTACTTC
15 TRBJ1-1 TRBD1 TRBV4-3 CASSPTTGLDTEAFF TGCGCCAGCAGCCCGACGACAGGGTTGGACACTGAAGCTTTCTTT
16 TRBJ2-7 TRBD2 TRBV18 CASSAKLAGDAYEQYF TGTGCCAGCTCAGCGAAACTAGCGGGAGACGCCTACGAGCAGTACTTC
18 TRBJ2-5 TRBD2 TRBV9 CASSTRTGTSPVQETQYF TGTGCCAGCAGCACGCGTACCGGGACTAGCCCCGTCCAAGAGACCCAGTACTTC
14 TRBJ1-6 . TRBV9 CASSVGQAAGALHF TGTGCCAGCAGCGTAGGGCAGGCCGCGGGAGCCCTCCACTTT
14 TRBJ2-7 TRBD2 TRBV13 CASSLAGGRYEQYF TGTGCCAGCAGCTTAGCGGGGGGGCGGTACGAGCAGTACTTC
15 TRBJ2-1 . TRBV7-9 CASRRRPGSYNEQFF TGTGCCAGCAGACGCCGCCCCGGTTCCTACAATGAGCAGTTCTTC
15 TRBJ2-7 . TRBV5-1 CASSLDSGSNFPQYF TGCGCCAGCAGCTTGGATTCAGGGTCGAACTTTCCGCAGTACTTC
14 TRBJ1-3 . TRBV19 CASTYEGSGNTIYF TGTGCCAGTACCTACGAGGGCTCTGGAAACACCATATATTTT
16 TRBJ2-3 TRBD2 TRBV9 CASSVGAGGPTDTQYF TGTGCCAGCAGCGTAGGGGCGGGAGGGCCAACAGATACGCAGTATTTT
15 TRBJ2-7 . TRBV11-2 CASSLERGSSYEQYF TGTGCCAGCAGCTTAGAACGGGGGTCCTCCTACGAGCAGTACTTC
13 TRBJ2-1 . TRBV18 CASSPPLRGQQFF TGTGCCAGCTCACCACCTCTGCGTGGGCAGCAGTTCTTC
16 TRBJ2-7 TRBD2 TRBV5-1 CASSTGTSGIFYEQYF TGCGCCAGCAGCACGGGGACTAGCGGAATATTCTACGAGCAGTACTTC
13 TRBJ1-2 . TRBV7-9 CASSSDRAYGYTF TGTGCCAGCAGCTCTGACAGAGCCTATGGCTACACCTTC
13 TRBJ1-1 . TRBV5-1 CASSLDDSRMAFF TGCGCCAGCAGCTTGGACGACAGTCGTATGGCTTTCTTT
16 TRBJ2-3 . TRBV6-6 CASSYSGAWSTDTQYF TGTGCCAGCAGTTACTCAGGGGCGTGGAGCACAGATACGCAGTATTTT
12 TRBJ2-2 . TRBV6-5 CASSTYTGELFF TGTGCCAGCTCCACTTACACCGGGGAGCTGTTTTTT
13 TRBJ1-5 . TRBV29-1 CSVGGLGNQPQHF TGCAGCGTGGGGGGTTTAGGGAATCAGCCCCAGCATTTT
17 TRBJ1-1 . TRBV30 CAWSLGPSRARNTEAFF TGTGCCTGGAGCCTTGGACCATCCAGGGCGAGGAACACTGAAGCTTTCTTT
13 TRBJ1-6 . TRBV7-2 CASSTTGSSPLHF TGTGCCAGCAGCACTACAGGGTCTTCACCCCTCCACTTT
14 TRBJ2-5 . TRBV10-3 CAISRTAAQETQYF TGTGCCATCAGCCGGACAGCAGCCCAAGAGACCCAGTACTTC
16 TRBJ2-4 TRBD1 TRBV18 CASSPLDRVDKNIQYF TGTGCCAGCTCACCCCTGGACAGGGTGGACAAAAACATTCAGTACTTC
12 TRBJ2-7 . TRBV30 CAWSIGVGEQYF TGTGCCTGGAGTATAGGGGTAGGGGAGCAGTACTTC
12 TRBJ1-1 . TRBV28 CASSLGRVEAFF TGTGCCAGCAGTTTGGGGAGGGTAGAAGCTTTCTTT
12 TRBJ1-6 . TRBV27 CASSFRGSPLHF TGTGCCAGCAGTTTCAGGGGATCACCCCTCCACTTT
12 TRBJ2-1 . TRBV6-1 CASSEALFQQFF TGTGCCAGCAGTGAAGCGCTATTTCAACAGTTCTTC
13 TRBJ1-5 . TRBV28 CASTPSRAQPQHF TGTGCCAGCACCCCCTCCCGAGCCCAGCCCCAGCATTTT
14 TRBJ1-1 TRBD1 TRBV5-5 CASSSTGGGIEAFF TGTGCCAGCAGCTCCACAGGGGGCGGGATTGAAGCTTTCTTT
15 TRBJ2-1 TRBD2 TRBV30 CAWRVAGSSYNEQFF TGTGCCTGGAGGGTAGCGGGCAGCTCCTACAATGAGCAGTTCTTC
14 TRBJ2-7 TRBD2 TRBV18 CASSPVGRVHEQYF TGTGCCAGCTCACCGGTGGGGAGGGTCCACGAGCAGTACTTC
15 TRBJ2-7 . TRBV5-1 CASSLWRGSSYEQYF TGCGCCAGCAGCTTGTGGCGGGGAAGCTCCTACGAGCAGTACTTC
13 TRBJ2-7 . TRBV5-1 CASSFGDTGEQYF TGCGCCAGCAGCTTCGGGGACACTGGCGAGCAGTACTTC
15 TRBJ1-3 TRBD1 TRBV6-1 CASSEKRTGGHTIYF TGTGCCAGCAGTGAAAAAAGGACAGGGGGACACACCATATATTTT
13 TRBJ2-5 . TRBV7-8 CASSYHYQETQYF TGTGCCAGCAGCTATCACTATCAAGAGACCCAGTACTTC
15 TRBJ2-1 TRBD2 TRBV7-2 CASSLGLAGGREQFF TGTGCCAGCAGCTTGGGACTAGCGGGGGGGCGTGAGCAGTTCTTC
11 TRBJ2-1 TRBD2 TRBV7-9 CASSFSGSQFF TGTGCCAGCAGTTTTAGCGGGAGTCAGTTCTTC
12 TRBJ1-5 . TRBV19 CASSTGYQPQHF TGTGCCAGTAGCACAGGTTATCAGCCCCAGCATTTT
13 TRBJ2-5 . TRBV29-1 CSVEWGLGETQYF TGCAGCGTTGAATGGGGCCTGGGGGAGACCCAGTACTTC
11 TRBJ1-1 . TRBV29-1 CSDRVNTEAFF TGCAGCGACAGGGTGAACACTGAAGCTTTCTTT
14 TRBJ2-1 TRBD2 TRBV7-2 CASSLPGLVSEQFF TGTGCCAGCAGCTTACCCGGACTAGTTAGTGAGCAGTTCTTC
16 TRBJ2-7 . TRBV28 CASSRSGLAPSYEQYF TGTGCCAGCAGCCGCTCGGGGTTGGCCCCCTCCTACGAGCAGTACTTC
14 TRBJ2-1 . TRBV19 CASRRAAHYNEQFF TGTGCCAGTAGGAGGGCGGCTCACTACAATGAGCAGTTCTTC
13 TRBJ1-2 . TRBV23-1 CASTRTGKDGYTF TGCGCCAGCACCCGTACAGGGAAGGATGGCTACACCTTC
15 TRBJ2-1 TRBD2 TRBV11-2 CASSYERGGHNEQFF TGTGCCAGCAGCTATGAGCGGGGGGGCCATAATGAGCAGTTCTTC
15 TRBJ2-7 . TRBV7-2 CASSLISGTDYEQYF TGTGCCAGCAGCTTGATTAGCGGAACCGACTACGAGCAGTACTTC
15 TRBJ2-7 . TRBV11-2 CASSYSAEGSYEQYF TGTGCCAGCAGTTACTCTGCGGAAGGCTCCTACGAGCAGTACTTC
16 TRBJ1-2 . TRBV6-1 CASSDVAGVPNYGYTF TGTGCCAGCAGTGACGTTGCAGGGGTCCCTAACTATGGCTACACCTTC
14 TRBJ2-3 TRBD1 TRBV19 CASSSDRGADTQYF TGTGCCAGTAGTTCGGACAGGGGGGCAGATACGCAGTATTTT
14 TRBJ2-2 TRBD2 TRBV19 CASSLAGGTGELFF TGTGCCAGTAGTCTAGCGGGGGGGACCGGGGAGCTGTTTTTT
14 TRBJ2-7 . TRBV4-1 CASSQGAGWDEQYF TGCGCCAGCAGCCAAGGGGCAGGCTGGGACGAGCAGTACTTC
15 TRBJ2-2 TRBD1 TRBV4-1 CASSPTGVVTGELFF TGCGCCAGCAGCCCGACAGGGGTAGTAACCGGGGAGCTGTTTTTT
16 TRBJ2-2 TRBD2 TRBV27 CASSFRLAGGTGELFF TGTGCCAGCAGTTTCCGTCTAGCGGGAGGCACCGGGGAGCTGTTTTTT
15 TRBJ1-2 TRBD1 TRBV7-2 CASSSGQASNYGYTF TGTGCCAGCAGCTCAGGACAGGCCTCTAACTATGGCTACACCTTC